The clone carrying this T cell receptor (beta chain) ranks as medium-sized. This entry belongs to a study of T and B cells in COVID-19 patients. BIOMED2 TRB-A/B primer pools were used in multiplex TRB PCR. TCRdb called the multiplex PCR reads again in MiXCR, with one record for every CDR3 protein. The sample lists approximately 17,000 distinct CDR3 sequences; around a quarter were seen once. From blood, about 240-550 ng of genomic DNA served as TRB template. CDR1 and CDR2 (germline): MNHEY, SVGAGI. With 6 bases removed from V and 2 bases from J, the gap between germline ends came to 4 bases. The CDR3 is made up of 12 amino acids.

The TCR sequence derives from a human donor who had recovered from COVID-19. The chain uses TRBV6-5 and TRBJ2-2; D uncertain. The sequenced sample was blood. The CDR3 nucleotides are TGTGCCAGCAGCCGCAACACCGGGGAGCTGTTTTTT. It is translated as CASSRNTGELFF.